The 27 T cell receptor beta chains listed next were all sequenced from one sample in a study of human T cells and chemical hapten exposure. Total RNA was extracted from unfractionated whole blood. TCRdb redid the calling of the 5' RACE reads with MiXCR, one entry per CDR3 protein. The sample has about 120,000 distinct CDR3 sequences, 19% seen once. Source of these receptors: a human donor in good health.

CDR3: CASSKSRFLGEAFF. The CDR3 DNA reads as TGTGCCAGCAGCAAGAGTCGGTTTCTGGGGGAAGCTTTCTTT. The chain combines TRBV21-1 with TRBJ1-1. TRBV21-1 has pseudogene status. The CDR3 has 14 residues.

The rearrangement uses TRBV27 and TRBJ2-7; TRBD1 matches at 8 bases. Germline V gene lookup returns CDR1 MNHEY and CDR2 SMNVEV (reference sequence). Trimming cost V 5 bases and J 4 bases; bases outside gene matches: 13. This CDR3 is built from 16 residues. This CDR3 reads CASSPLVAGGGYEQYF. DNA for the CDR3: TGTGCCAGCAGTCCCCTGGTGGCAGGGGGCGGGTACGAGCAGTACTTC.

This chain joins TRBV5-1 and TRBJ2-7; weak D call: TRBD2 (6 bases). V lost 0 bases and J 6 bases, leaving 13 bases between the germline ends. Germline V gene sequence: CDR1 SGHRS, CDR2 YFSETQ. CDR3 size: 14 residues. CDR3 in amino acids: CASSLARGWAEQYF. DNA for the CDR3: TGCGCCAGCAGCTTGGCCCGGGGGTGGGCCGAGCAGTACTTC.

Many counts were recorded for this clonotype. The chain combines TRBV5-1 with TRBJ2-5, with D possibly being TRBD2 (6 bases). Germline CDR1 SGHRS, CDR2 YFSETQ. V dropped 3 bases and J dropped 4 bases, with 16 bases sitting between them. This CDR3 has 15 residues. The CDR3 is CASSYGTVGGETQYF. The CDR3 DNA sequence: TGCGCCAGCAGCTACGGGACGGTCGGGGGAGAGACCCAGTACTTC.

This chain joins TRBV28 and TRBJ2-7, with 10 nucleotides matching TRBD2. The CDR3 contains 15 residues. CDR1 MDHEN and CDR2 SYDVKM come from the germline V gene. Unmatched junction bases numbered 2, after V lost 3 bases and J lost 0 bases. CDR3 sequence (DNA): TGTGCCAGCAGTTTTCCTAGCGGGGGCTCCTACGAGCAGTACTTC. Translated, it gives CASSFPSGGSYEQYF.

V gene TRBV6-1 combines with J gene TRBJ1-1; the D gene is possibly TRBD1 (6 bases). Germline V gene data show CDR1 as MNHNS and CDR2 as SASEGT. V was clipped by 7 bases and J by 3 bases, with 24 bases between them. The CDR3 spans 17 residues. CDR3 protein: CASNKEEQGERDTEAFF. CDR3 in DNA: TGTGCCAGCAACAAGGAGGAACAGGGTGAAAGGGACACTGAAGCTTTCTTT.

The sample holds a few counts of this clonotype. The rearrangement uses TRBV5-4 and TRBJ1-1; TRBD1 agrees at 8 bases. The CDR3 spans 16 residues. J was trimmed by 1 base and V by 4 bases; bases with no gene match: 9. Germline CDR1 SGHNT, CDR2 YYREEE (reference sequence). CDR3 sequence: CASSLDRDVGNTEAFF. As DNA, the CDR3 is TGTGCCAGCAGCCTGGACAGGGATGTAGGGAACACTGAAGCTTTCTTT.

The chain joins TRBV19 to TRBJ2-1, with 7 bases that match TRBD1. Germline V gives CDR1 LNHDA, CDR2 SQIVND (reference sequence). Trimming cost V 3 bases and J 5 bases; bases outside gene matches: 4. The CDR3 has 14 residues. This CDR3 reads CASSIQGVDNEQFF. CDR3 coding DNA: TGTGCCAGTAGTATCCAGGGGGTGGACAATGAGCAGTTCTTC.

The V and J genes are TRBV5-1 and TRBJ2-7, with 9 bases that match TRBD2. Germline V gene sequence: CDR1 SGHRS, CDR2 YFSETQ. V was clipped by 4 bases and J by 6 bases; unmatched bases: 5. The CDR3 spans 13 residues. The CDR3 loop reads CASSRLAGSEQYF. CDR3 nucleotide sequence: TGCGCCAGCAGCCGGCTAGCGGGGAGCGAGCAGTACTTC.

This clonotype was picked up a small number of times. The J gene is TRBJ2-5, the V gene TRBV28; maybe TRBD2 (6 bases). Germline CDR1 is MDHEN and CDR2 is SYDVKM. CDR3 length: 13 residues. The CDR3 protein is CAGRGAVQETQYF. The CDR3 bases are TGTGCAGGACGCGGGGCAGTCCAAGAGACCCAGTACTTC.

This clonotype was detected only a few times. This chain joins TRBV20-1 and TRBJ2-3, with TRBD2 identical over 9 bases. The CDR3 totals 16 residues. CDR1 is DFQATT, CDR2 SNEGSKA, per germline (reference sequence). Trimming at V came to 5 bases and at J to 2 bases, leaving 11 bases not matched to a gene. The CDR3 here is CSAPWRAGGHTDTQYF. The CDR3 DNA follows: TGCAGTGCTCCCTGGAGAGCGGGAGGCCACACAGATACGCAGTATTTT.

This clonotype was observed a handful of times. This sequence joins TRBV29-1 and TRBJ2-3, with TRBD2 matching 9 bases. Germline V gives CDR1 SQVTM, CDR2 ANQGSEA. The CDR3 sequence is 16 residues long. V lost 1 base, J lost 6 bases, and 11 bases stayed unmatched. CDR3 in amino acids: CSVEGRRAGGQDTQYF. The CDR3, as DNA: TGCAGCGTTGAAGGGCGGAGGGCGGGAGGGCAGGATACGCAGTATTTT.

V gene TRBV9 combines with J gene TRBJ2-5; D might be TRBD1 (7 bases). The V gene's germline CDR1 is SGDLS and CDR2 YYNGEE. This CDR3 has 16 residues. Trimming left V 4 bases short and J 0 bases short, with 16 bases between. CDR3 sequence: CASSIRGAPYQETQYF. In nucleotides, the CDR3 is TGTGCCAGCAGCATCAGGGGGGCCCCGTACCAAGAGACCCAGTACTTC.

This chain joins TRBV28 and TRBJ1-2; D is uncertain. With 7 bases removed from V and 1 base from J, the gap between germline ends came to 16 bases. CDR3 length: 15 residues. Germline V gene sequence: CDR1 MDHEN, CDR2 SYDVKM. The CDR3 nucleotides read TGTGCCAGCAACCCTTTCATCCCGAATAACTATGGCTACACCTTC. This sequence encodes CASNPFIPNNYGYTF.

This clonotype turned up a few times. The chain employs TRBV19 and TRBJ1-1; a weak D match, TRBD1 (6 bases). CDR1 is LNHDA, CDR2 SQIVND, per germline (reference sequence). V was cut by 1 base and J by 7 bases, with 10 bases left in between. The CDR3 extends over 13 amino acids. The CDR3 reads CASSIGEGDEAFF. CDR3 DNA sequence: TGTGCCAGTAGTATAGGGGAGGGGGATGAAGCTTTCTTT.

V is TRBV7-2 and J is TRBJ1-1, with a possible D match to TRBD1 (5 bases). CDR1 is SGHTA, CDR2 FQGNSA, per germline. With 4 bases removed from V and 10 bases from J, the gap between germline ends came to 10 bases. The CDR3 extends over 11 amino acids. CDR3 sequence: CASSSAGRAFF. The CDR3, as DNA: TGTGCCAGCAGCTCTGCAGGGAGAGCTTTCTTT.

This clonotype was recorded a few times. This chain uses TRBV6-1 with TRBJ1-5, with D perhaps matching TRBD1 (5 bases). The CDR3 consists of 14 residues. The V gene lost 6 bases and the J gene lost 5 bases, with 14 bases spanning the gap. Germline V CDR1 and CDR2: MNHNS, SASEGT. CDR3 sequence (DNA): TGTGCCAGCAGCCCCGGGGGAGGGCATCAGCCCCAGCATTTT. Protein product: CASSPGGGHQPQHF.

V usage is TRBV5-5 and J usage is TRBJ2-4, with D possibly matching TRBD2 (6 bases). The CDR3 loop spans 14 amino acids. Germline loops: CDR1 SGHKS, CDR2 YYEKEE (reference sequence). V dropped 6 bases and J dropped 0 bases, with 10 bases sitting between them. CDR3 sequence reads: CASTPAGAKNIQYF. The CDR3 DNA sequence: TGTGCCAGCACCCCAGCGGGAGCCAAAAACATTCAGTACTTC. Combining the CDR3 with reference TRBV5-5 and TRBJ2-4 gives the whole variable domain DAGVTQSPTHLIKTRGQQVTLRCSPISGHKSVSWYQQVLGQGPQFIFQYYEKEERGRGNFPDRFSARQFPNYSSELNVNALLLGDSALYLCASTPAGAKNIQYFGAGTRLSVL.

This rearrangement joins TRBV29-1 to TRBJ2-1, with D unresolved. In germline, CDR1 is SQVTM, CDR2 ANQGSEA. V lost 3 bases and J lost 0, with 0 bases in between. The CDR3 length is 11 residues. The CDR3 nucleotides read TGCAGCGTTGACTCCTACAATGAGCAGTTCTTC. Translation gives CSVDSYNEQFF.

The chain combines TRBV4-1 with TRBJ2-5; TRBD2 matches at 8 bases. V lost 6 bases, J lost 5 bases, and 11 bases stayed unmatched. CDR1 is MGHRA, CDR2 YSYEKL, per germline. CDR3 length: 15 residues. Here the CDR3 DNA reads TGCGCCAGCAGTGATTCCGGGACTAGGGGTGAGACCCAGTACTTC. It translates to CASSDSGTRGETQYF.

The rearrangement joins TRBV28 to TRBJ2-3; D is tentatively TRBD1 or TRBD2 (5 bases each). The V end was cut by 9 bases, the J end by 1 base, with 17 bases between. The CDR3 is 15 amino acids. Germline V gene lookup returns CDR1 MDHEN and CDR2 SYDVKM. Here the CDR3 reads CASLGAKLGTDTQYF. The DNA for the CDR3 is TGTGCCAGTCTCGGGGCAAAGTTGGGCACAGATACGCAGTATTTT.

This clonotype was picked up a small number of times. The chain joins TRBV11-2 to TRBJ2-5; weak D call: TRBD1 (5 bases). V lost 5 bases, J lost 2 bases, and 9 bases lay in between. The germline V gene encodes CDR1 SGHAT and CDR2 FQNNGV. The CDR3 contains 13 residues. The CDR3 here is CASSLGHQETQYF. The DNA of the CDR3 is TGTGCCAGCAGCCTGGGGCATCAAGAGACCCAGTACTTC.

The V call is TRBV4-1, the J call TRBJ2-5; D possibly corresponds to TRBD2 (5 bases). V shed 1 base and J shed 3 bases, with 6 bases lying between them. Per the germline V gene, CDR1 is MGHRA and CDR2 is YSYEKL. This CDR3 has 13 amino acids. The CDR3 loop is CASSQVTKETQYF. The CDR3 DNA is TGCGCCAGCAGCCAAGTGACTAAAGAGACCCAGTACTTC.

This clonotype was seen a few times. The V call is TRBV12-3 or TRBV12-4, the J call TRBJ1-1, with 8 bases that match TRBD1. V was clipped by 6 bases and J by 6 bases; unmatched bases: 3. The CDR3 totals 12 residues. The DNA of the CDR3 is TGTGCCAGCAGGGAGACAGGGGCTGAAGCTTTCTTT. Protein: CASRETGAEAFF.

The chain links TRBV7-2 to TRBJ2-1, with TRBD2 matching over 9 bases. V was pared by 1 base and J by 8 bases, with 6 bases of the junction left unmatched. Germline V lookup: CDR1 SGHTA, CDR2 FQGNSA. This CDR3 spans 15 amino acids. CDR3 sequence: CASSLVAGEIDEQFF. The CDR3 DNA sequence: TGTGCCAGCAGCTTAGTAGCGGGAGAGATTGATGAGCAGTTCTTC.

This clonotype appeared a few times. V usage is TRBV4-1 and J usage is TRBJ1-3, with D uncertain. Trimming took 0 bases from V and 1 from J, leaving 4 bases between them. Germline V gives CDR1 MGHRA, CDR2 YSYEKL. This CDR3 has 14 amino acids. The CDR3 DNA reads TGCGCCAGCAGCCAAGACGGTTCTGGAAACACCATATATTTT. Translated: CASSQDGSGNTIYF.

The chain is built from TRBV21-1 and TRBJ2-7. TRBV21-1 is reported as a pseudogene. The CDR3 is made up of 15 amino acids. CDR3 DNA: TGTGCCAGCAGCAAAGAAAATAAGGATCCCTACGAGCAGTACTTC. It translates to CASSKENKDPYEQYF.